The T cell receptor beta chain under discussion was sequenced for a study of T cell clonality in common variable immunodeficiency. Control and CVID samples contributed equal amounts of genomic DNA. Profiled with immunoSEQ multiplex PCR; TCRdb holds only in-frame clones, not every one. Captured here are roughly 3,000 clones, none seen once; the top ten comprise approximately 25%. Patients had low serum IgG, IgA and/or IgM and specific antibody deficiency. No CVID subject was ill or on immunomodulatory drugs when sampled. As to this clone: What it recognizes is unknown. The CDR3 goes on 3 residues after the read ends, and that part is filled in from the germline J gene.

Germline V gives CDR1 SGHRS, CDR2 YFSETQ. The V and J ends lost 4 bases and 0 bases, in that order; junction bases with no gene match: 9. The CDR3 has 18 residues. Study-wide findings and caveats: In common variable immunodeficiency, TCR beta chains reportedly carried fewer deletions and N-nucleotide insertions.

The receptor was isolated from a human donor with common variable immunodeficiency. This chain connects TRBV5-1 to TRBJ1-6; 8 nucleotides align to TRBD1. Sample: peripheral blood mononuclear cells. The sequenced part of the CDR3 DNA is TGCGCCAGCAGCGCTGGACAGGGATTAAGCTCCTATAATTCACCC. Translation gives CASSAGQGLSSYNSP. The full CDR3 protein reads CASSAGQGLSSYNSPLHF. The whole variable domain, filled in from reference TRBV5-1 and TRBJ1-6, reads KAGVTQTPRYLIKTRGQQVTLSCSPISGHRSVSWYQQTPGQGLQFLFEYFSETQRNKGNFPGRFSGRQFSNSRSEMNVSTLELGDSALYLCASSAGQGLSSYNSPLHFGNGTRLTVT.